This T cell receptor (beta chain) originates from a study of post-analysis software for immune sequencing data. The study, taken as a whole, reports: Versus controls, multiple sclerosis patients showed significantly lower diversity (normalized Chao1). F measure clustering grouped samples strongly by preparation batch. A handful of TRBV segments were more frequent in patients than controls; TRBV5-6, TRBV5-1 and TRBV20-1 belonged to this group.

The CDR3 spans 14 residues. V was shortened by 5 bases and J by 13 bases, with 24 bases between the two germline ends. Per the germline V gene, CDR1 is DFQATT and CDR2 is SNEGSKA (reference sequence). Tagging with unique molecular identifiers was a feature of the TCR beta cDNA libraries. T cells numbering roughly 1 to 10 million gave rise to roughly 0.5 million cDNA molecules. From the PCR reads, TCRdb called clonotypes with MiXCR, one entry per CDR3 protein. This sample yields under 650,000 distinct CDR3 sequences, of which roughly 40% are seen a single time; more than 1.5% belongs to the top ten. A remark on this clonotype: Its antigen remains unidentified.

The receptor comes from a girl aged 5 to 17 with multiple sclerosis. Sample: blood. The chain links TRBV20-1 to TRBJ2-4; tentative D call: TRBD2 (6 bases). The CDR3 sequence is CSALGTGAYNEQYF. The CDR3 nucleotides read TGCAGTGCTTTAGGGACGGGAGCATACAATGAGCAGTACTTC.